Here is one T cell receptor beta chain with its context. Repertoires were generated with immunoSEQ multiplex PCR, while TCRdb's copy carries only in-frame clones and drops some. The table has 520,000 or so clones, about four fifths seen once; the top ten hold roughly 13%. The sample is drawn from a study of shared clonotypes between healthy human individuals. The CDR3 is made up of 15 amino acids. The germline CDR1 and CDR2 sequences are LNHDA and SQIVND (reference sequence). The junction had 5 bases not matched to a gene; V was cut back by 4 bases and J by 1 base. Sequences were obtained from PBMCs. The J gene is TRBJ2-7, the V gene TRBV19; 9 positions match TRBD2. The sequence was obtained from a woman aged 40 to 55 in good health. Some clones in this sample may be carry-over from other donors' samples. The CDR3, as DNA: TGTGCCAGTAGTAAAATAGCGGGAGTGTCCTACGAGCAGTACTTC. Its translation is CASSKIAGVSYEQYF. The full variable domain, with the rest looked up from reference TRBV19 and TRBJ2-7, is DGGITQSPKYLFRKEGQNVTLSCEQNLNHDAMYWYRQDPGQGLRLIYYSQIVNDFQKGDIAEGYSVSREKKESFPLTVTSAQKNPTAFYLCASSKIAGVSYEQYFGPGTRLTVT.